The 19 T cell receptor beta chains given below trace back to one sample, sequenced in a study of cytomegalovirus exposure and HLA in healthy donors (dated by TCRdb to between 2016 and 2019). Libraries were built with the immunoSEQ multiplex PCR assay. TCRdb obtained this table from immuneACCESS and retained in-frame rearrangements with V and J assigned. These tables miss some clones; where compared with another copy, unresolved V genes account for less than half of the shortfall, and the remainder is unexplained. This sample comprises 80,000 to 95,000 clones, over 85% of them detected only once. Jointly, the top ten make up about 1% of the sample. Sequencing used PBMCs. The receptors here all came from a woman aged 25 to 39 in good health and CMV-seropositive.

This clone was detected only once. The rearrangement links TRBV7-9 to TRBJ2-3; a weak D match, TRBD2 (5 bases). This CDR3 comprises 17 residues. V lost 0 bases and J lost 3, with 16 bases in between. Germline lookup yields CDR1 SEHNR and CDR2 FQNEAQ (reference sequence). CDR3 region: CASSLAGSGGQTDTQYF. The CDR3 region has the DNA TGTGCCAGCAGCTTAGCTGGGAGTGGCGGGCAGACAGATACGCAGTATTTT.

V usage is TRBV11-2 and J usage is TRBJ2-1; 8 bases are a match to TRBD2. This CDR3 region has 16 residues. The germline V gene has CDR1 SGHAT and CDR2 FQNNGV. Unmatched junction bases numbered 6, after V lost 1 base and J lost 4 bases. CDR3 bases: TGTGCCAGCAGCTTAGTCGGGAGGGCCCCTTACAATGAGCAGTTCTTC. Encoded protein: CASSLVGRAPYNEQFF. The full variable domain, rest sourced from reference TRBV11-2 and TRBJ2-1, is EAGVAQSPRYKIIEKRQSVAFWCNPISGHATLYWYQQILGQGPKLLIQFQNNGVVDDSQLPKDRFSAERLKGVDSTLKIQPAKLEDSAVYLCASSLVGRAPYNEQFFGPGTRLTVL.

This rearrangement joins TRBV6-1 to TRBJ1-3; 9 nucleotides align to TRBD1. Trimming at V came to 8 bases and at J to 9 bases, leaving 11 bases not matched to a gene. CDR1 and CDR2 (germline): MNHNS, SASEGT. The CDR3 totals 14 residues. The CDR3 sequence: CASRPPGQGRTIYF. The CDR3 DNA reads TGTGCCAGCCGCCCTCCCGGACAGGGGCGCACCATATATTTT.

The CDR3: CASSVGSGGGYTF. CDR3 DNA: TGTGCCAGCAGCGTAGGATCAGGGGGTGGCTACACCTTC. V is TRBV9 and J is TRBJ1-2; TRBD1 aligns across 7 bases. This CDR3 is built from 13 residues. Germline CDR1 and CDR2: SGDLS and YYNGEE. V dropped 0 bases and J dropped 7; count of bases not matched to a gene: 3.

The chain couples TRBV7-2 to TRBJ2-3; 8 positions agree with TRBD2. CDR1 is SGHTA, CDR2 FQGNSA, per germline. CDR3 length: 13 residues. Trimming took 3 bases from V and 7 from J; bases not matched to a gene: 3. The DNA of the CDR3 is TGTGCCAGCAGCTTGACTAGCGAACATACGCAGTATTTT. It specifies CASSLTSEHTQYF. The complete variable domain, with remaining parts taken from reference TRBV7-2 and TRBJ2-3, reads GAGVSQSPSNKVTEKGKDVELRCDPISGHTALYWYRQSLGQGLEFLIYFQGNSAPDKSGLPSDRFSAERTGGSVSTLTIQRTQQEDSAVYLCASSLTSEHTQYFGPGTRLTVL.

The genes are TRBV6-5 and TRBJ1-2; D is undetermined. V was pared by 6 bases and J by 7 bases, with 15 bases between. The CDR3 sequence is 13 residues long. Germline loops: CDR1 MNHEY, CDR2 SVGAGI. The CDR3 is CASRNWEGGGYTF. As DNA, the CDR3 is TGTGCCAGCAGAAACTGGGAGGGTGGTGGCTACACCTTC.

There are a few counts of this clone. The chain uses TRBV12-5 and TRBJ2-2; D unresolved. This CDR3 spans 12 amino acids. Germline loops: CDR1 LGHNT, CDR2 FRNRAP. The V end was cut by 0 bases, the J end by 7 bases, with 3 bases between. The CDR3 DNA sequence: TGTGCTAGTGGTTTGGTACTCGGGGAGCTGTTTTTT. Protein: CASGLVLGELFF. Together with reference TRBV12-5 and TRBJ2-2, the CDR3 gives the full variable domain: DARVTQTPRHKVTEMGQEVTMRCQPILGHNTVFWYRQTMMQGLELLAYFRNRAPLDDSGMPKDRFSAEMPDATLATLKIQPSEPRDSAVYFCASGLVLGELFFGEGSRLTVL.

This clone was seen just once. CDR3 bases: TGCAGCGTTTTAAGGAGTACTGAAGCTTTCTTT. Residues: CSVLRSTEAFF. The chain carries TRBV29-1 and TRBJ1-1; D not certain. Germline CDR1 is SQVTM and CDR2 is ANQGSEA. Trimming removed 5 bases from V and 5 bases from J, with 9 bases in between. The CDR3 runs 11 residues.

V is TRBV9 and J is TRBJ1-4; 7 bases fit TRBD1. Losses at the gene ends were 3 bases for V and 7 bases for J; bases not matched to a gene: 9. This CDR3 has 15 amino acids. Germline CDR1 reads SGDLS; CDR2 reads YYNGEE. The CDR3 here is CASSASGQSGEKLFF. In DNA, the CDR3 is TGTGCCAGCAGCGCGTCGGGACAGTCGGGTGAAAAACTGTTTTTT.

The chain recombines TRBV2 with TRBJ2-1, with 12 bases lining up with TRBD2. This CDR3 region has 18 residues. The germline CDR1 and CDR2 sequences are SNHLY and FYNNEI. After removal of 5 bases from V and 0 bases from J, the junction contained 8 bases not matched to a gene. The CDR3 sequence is CASSPGLAGDSSYNEQFF. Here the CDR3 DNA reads TGTGCCAGCAGTCCGGGACTAGCGGGTGATTCCTCCTACAATGAGCAGTTCTTC.

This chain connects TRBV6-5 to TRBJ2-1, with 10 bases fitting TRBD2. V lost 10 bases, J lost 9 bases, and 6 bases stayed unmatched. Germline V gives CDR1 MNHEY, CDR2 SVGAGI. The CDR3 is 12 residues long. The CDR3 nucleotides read TGTGCCACCGGGAGCGGGAGGGGTGAGCAGTTCTTC. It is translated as CATGSGRGEQFF.

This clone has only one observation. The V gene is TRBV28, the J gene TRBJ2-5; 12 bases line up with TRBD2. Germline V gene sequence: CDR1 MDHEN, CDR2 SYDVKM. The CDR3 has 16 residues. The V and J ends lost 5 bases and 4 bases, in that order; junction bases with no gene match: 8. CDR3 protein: CASSPRLAGVVETQYF. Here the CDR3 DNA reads TGTGCCAGCAGTCCCAGACTAGCGGGAGTGGTAGAGACCCAGTACTTC.

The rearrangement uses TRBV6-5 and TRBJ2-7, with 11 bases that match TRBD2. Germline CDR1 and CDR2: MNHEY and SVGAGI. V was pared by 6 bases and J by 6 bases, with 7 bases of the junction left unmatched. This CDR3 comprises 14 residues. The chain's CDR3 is CASSRTSGRREQYF. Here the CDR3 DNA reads TGTGCCAGCAGCCGAACTAGCGGGAGACGCGAGCAGTACTTC.

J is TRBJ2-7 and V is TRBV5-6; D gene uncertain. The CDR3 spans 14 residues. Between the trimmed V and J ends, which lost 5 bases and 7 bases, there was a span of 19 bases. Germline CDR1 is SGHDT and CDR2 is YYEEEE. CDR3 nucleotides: TGTGCCAGCAGTTTCGTTCGGGTCTCGGAAGAGCAGTACTTC. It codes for CASSFVRVSEEQYF.

CDR3 loop: CAWGGGVNSGNTIYF. As DNA, the CDR3 is TGTGCCTGGGGCGGGGGAGTAAACTCTGGAAACACCATATATTTT. The chain has TRBV30 and TRBJ1-3, with a weak D call TRBD1 (5 bases). From germline, CDR1 is GTSNPN and CDR2 SVGIG (reference sequence). This CDR3 has 15 residues. Trimming removed 5 bases from V and 0 bases from J, with 14 bases in between.

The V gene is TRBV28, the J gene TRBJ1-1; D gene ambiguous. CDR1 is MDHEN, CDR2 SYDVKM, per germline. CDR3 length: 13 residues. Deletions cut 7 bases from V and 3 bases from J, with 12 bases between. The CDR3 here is CASTAHMDTEAFF. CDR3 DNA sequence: TGTGCCAGCACCGCCCACATGGACACTGAAGCTTTCTTT.

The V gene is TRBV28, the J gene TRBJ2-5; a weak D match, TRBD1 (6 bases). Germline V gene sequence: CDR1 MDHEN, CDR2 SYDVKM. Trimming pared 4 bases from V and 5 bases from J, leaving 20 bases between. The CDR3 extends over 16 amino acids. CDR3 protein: CASSSPEQGGSETQYF. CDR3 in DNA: TGTGCCAGCAGTTCCCCTGAACAGGGTGGGTCGGAGACCCAGTACTTC.

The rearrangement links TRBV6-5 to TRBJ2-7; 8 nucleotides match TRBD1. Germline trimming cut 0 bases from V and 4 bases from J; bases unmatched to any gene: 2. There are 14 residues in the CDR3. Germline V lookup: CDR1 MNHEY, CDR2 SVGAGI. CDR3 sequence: CASSYSRTGYEQYF. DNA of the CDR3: TGTGCCAGCAGTTACTCAAGGACAGGGTACGAGCAGTACTTC.

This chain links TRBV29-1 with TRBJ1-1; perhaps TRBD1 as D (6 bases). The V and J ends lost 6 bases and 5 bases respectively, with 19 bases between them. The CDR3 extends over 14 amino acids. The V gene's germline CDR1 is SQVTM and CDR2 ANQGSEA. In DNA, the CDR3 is TGCAGCGTGGGCCGGACAGTGGGGGGGACTGAAGCTTTCTTT. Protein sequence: CSVGRTVGGTEAFF.